This TCR beta chain is from a study of somatic mutations in cytotoxic T cells in rheumatoid arthritis. Per the germline V gene, CDR1 is MNHEY and CDR2 is SMNVEV (reference sequence). This CDR3 region has 16 residues. Trimming stripped 3 bases from V and 2 bases from J, with 16 bases between. As regards this clone: Its antigen is not known.

The CD4+ and CD8+ fractions came from positive magnetic bead selection and were purity-checked by flow cytometry. Data came from immunoSEQ multiplex PCR; TCRdb stores just in-frame clones and leaves some out. In the table there are under 5,000 clones, 70% to 80% of which are singletons. Study-wide results and limits: Relative to age-matched healthy controls, rheumatoid arthritis patients did not differ significantly in CD8+ T-cell clonality. The slight TRBV07 underrepresentation in rheumatoid arthritis patients received no adjustment for multiple comparisons.

This chain joins TRBV27 and TRBJ1-2, with a possible D match to TRBD1 (5 bases). Material: CD8+ T cells sorted from blood, obtained at a follow-up visit. This receptor was identified in a man in his forties with rheumatoid arthritis. The CDR3 DNA follows: TGTGCCAGCAGTTTGTCATCTCAGGGTTTCAACTATGGCTACACCTTC. Translating gives CASSLSSQGFNYGYTF.